This passage covers 5 T cell receptor beta chains from one sample sequenced in a study of regulatory T cells in long-lasting Graves disease. Through Arm-PCR of CDR3 regions and iRepertoire HTBI primers, TCR beta libraries were built. TCRdb ran MiXCR on the multiplex PCR reads and lists one entry per CDR3 protein. The sample records more than 450,000 distinct CDR3 sequences, around 15% being singletons. Indicated time point: newly diagnosed GD, antithyroid drugs for less than 3 months. From RNA extracted from PBMCs, the TCR library was made. This same sample was also part of a study on T cells in Graves' hyperthyroidism and ophthalmopathy.

The sequencing here drew on peripheral blood mononuclear cells (PBMCs), taken at new diagnosis, from a patient treated with antithyroid drugs. These receptor sequences come from a middle-aged man with Graves disease.

V gene TRBV27 combines with J gene TRBJ2-7; 9 positions agree with TRBD1. Per the germline V gene, CDR1 is MNHEY and CDR2 is SMNVEV (reference sequence). CDR3 length: 15 residues. The trim removed 5 bases at V and 3 bases at J, leaving 8 bases unmatched. CDR3 sequence reads: CASSGETGGSYEQYF. Written as DNA, the CDR3 is TGTGCCAGCAGTGGGGAGACAGGGGGGAGCTACGAGCAGTACTTC.

This clonotype was detected many times. V gene TRBV3-1 combines with J gene TRBJ2-5, with 8 nucleotides matching TRBD2. After removal of 1 base from V and 2 bases from J, the junction contained 6 bases not matched to a gene. Germline V gene sequence: CDR1 LGHDT, CDR2 YNNKEL (reference sequence). The length of the CDR3 is 16 residues. The CDR3 here is CASSQAGLALQETQYF. The CDR3 DNA follows: TGTGCCAGCAGCCAAGCTGGACTAGCCCTACAAGAGACCCAGTACTTC.

This clonotype was detected a few times. V is TRBV14 and J is TRBJ1-1; D ambiguous. The CDR3 length is 14 residues. V lost 0 bases and J lost 4, with 9 bases in between. CDR1 is SGHDN, CDR2 FVKESK, per germline. The CDR3 nucleotides are TGTGCCAGCAGCCAAGAGAGAGTCTTCACTGAAGCTTTCTTT. Amino acid sequence: CASSQERVFTEAFF.

This chain uses TRBV4-2 with TRBJ2-5; TRBD2 aligns across 9 bases. V was pared by 3 bases and J by 4 bases, with 6 bases of the junction left unmatched. Germline V CDR1 and CDR2: LGHNA, YNFKEQ. CDR3 length: 15 residues. The CDR3 nucleotides read TGTGCCAGCAGCCACGGCGGGAGGGGTAGAGAGACCCAGTACTTC. The encoded protein is CASSHGGRGRETQYF.

In this sample, this clonotype turned up many times. This CDR3 is CSVEGWAAGDAPDTQYF. The CDR3 region has the DNA TGCAGCGTTGAAGGCTGGGCTGCGGGGGATGCCCCCGATACGCAGTATTTT. J is TRBJ2-3 and V is TRBV29-1, with 7 positions matching TRBD2. This CDR3 is 17 amino acids long. Germline V gene lookup returns CDR1 SQVTM and CDR2 ANQGSEA. Unmatched junction bases numbered 16, after V lost 1 base and J lost 6 bases.